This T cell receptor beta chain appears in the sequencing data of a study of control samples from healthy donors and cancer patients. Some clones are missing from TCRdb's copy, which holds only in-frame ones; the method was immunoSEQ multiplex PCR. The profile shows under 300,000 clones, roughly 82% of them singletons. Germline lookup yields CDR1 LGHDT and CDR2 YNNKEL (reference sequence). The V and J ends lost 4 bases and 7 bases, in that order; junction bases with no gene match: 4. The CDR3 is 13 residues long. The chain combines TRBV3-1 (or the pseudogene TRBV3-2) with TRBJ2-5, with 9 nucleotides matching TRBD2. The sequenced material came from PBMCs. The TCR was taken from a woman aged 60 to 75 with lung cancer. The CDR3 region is CASSLAGEGTQYF. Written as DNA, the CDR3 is TGTGCCAGCAGCCTAGCGGGGGAGGGGACCCAGTACTTC.